The 16 T cell receptor beta chains below all came from one sample that was sequenced in a study of T cells after yellow fever vaccination. TCRdb re-called the 5' RACE reads through MiXCR, storing one row per CDR3 protein. The profile shows 200,000 to 300,000 distinct CDR3 sequences, approximately 6.7% of them singletons. The sample in question was CD4+ T cells sorted from PBMCs, obtained on the day of the yellow fever booster vaccination. These receptors were taken from a man younger than 40 who received the YFV17D yellow fever vaccine.

V gene TRBV5-1 combines with J gene TRBJ2-7; TRBD2 matches at 7 bases. Germline V gene sequence: CDR1 SGHRS, CDR2 YFSETQ. Trimming removed 8 bases from V and 4 bases from J; junction bases left unmatched: 12. This CDR3 has 14 residues. The CDR3 protein is CASNLGGSEYEQYF. Written as DNA, the CDR3 is TGCGCCAGTAATTTAGGCGGGAGCGAGTACGAGCAGTACTTC. Using reference TRBV5-1 and TRBJ2-7 for the parts outside the CDR3, the full variable domain is KAGVTQTPRYLIKTRGQQVTLSCSPISGHRSVSWYQQTPGQGLQFLFEYFSETQRNKGNFPGRFSGRQFSNSRSEMNVSTLELGDSALYLCASNLGGSEYEQYFGPGTRLTVT.

The J gene is TRBJ1-3, the V gene TRBV5-6; D not resolved. Deletions cut 1 base from V and 4 bases from J, with 6 bases between. The germline V gene has CDR1 SGHDT and CDR2 YYEEEE. The CDR3 extends over 13 amino acids. The CDR3 DNA follows: TGTGCCAGCAGCTTGCCCGTCGGAAACACCATATATTTT. Translation: CASSLPVGNTIYF.

The table lists this clonotype with a few counts. The chain joins TRBV7-9 to TRBJ2-1; 11 nucleotides align to TRBD2. CDR1 and CDR2 (germline): SEHNR, FQNEAQ (reference sequence). The junction had 16 bases not matched to a gene; V was cut back by 1 base and J by 8 bases. The CDR3 extends over 19 amino acids. Written as DNA, the CDR3 is TGTGCCAGCAGCTTAGTAGAACGCACTAGCGGGAGTGTGGGCTATGAGCAGTTCTTC. Residues: CASSLVERTSGSVGYEQFF.

In its sample, this clonotype was seen many times. The chain couples TRBV12-3 or TRBV12-4 to TRBJ2-3; D possibly corresponds to TRBD2 (5 bases). The CDR3 covers 13 residues. Between the trimmed V and J ends, which lost 3 bases and 2 bases, there was a span of 6 bases. CDR3 DNA: TGTGCCAGCAGTTTGAGGGTCACAGATACGCAGTATTTT. As protein: CASSLRVTDTQYF.

Points on this clonotype: A much larger clonotype is one base distant, so this may be a read error. The rearrangement joins TRBV2 to TRBJ2-7; D uncertain. This CDR3 has 12 residues. V gave up 8 bases and J gave up 2 bases, with 10 bases separating them. Germline V lookup: CDR1 SNHLY, CDR2 FYNNEI. CDR3 in amino acids: CASAHSAYEQYF. CDR3 coding DNA: TGTGCCAGCGCTCACAGCGCCTACGAGCAGTACTTC.

This clonotype was counted many times. The chain recombines TRBV9 with TRBJ2-3, with unresolved D. Trimming removed 2 bases at V and 6 bases at J, with 13 bases between. The CDR3 extends over 14 amino acids. Germline CDR1 and CDR2: SGDLS and YYNGEE. CDR3 sequence reads: CASSVAALGDTQYF. The CDR3 bases are TGTGCCAGCAGCGTCGCCGCCTTAGGGGATACGCAGTATTTT.

This clonotype occurred many times. The chain uses TRBV29-1 and TRBJ2-7; D possibly corresponds to TRBD2 (6 bases). The CDR3 runs 12 residues. Germline V gives CDR1 SQVTM, CDR2 ANQGSEA. Trimming pared 3 bases from V and 4 bases from J, leaving 10 bases between. CDR3 residues: CSVELGGYEQYF. The CDR3 DNA sequence: TGCAGCGTTGAGTTGGGAGGATACGAGCAGTACTTC.

This clonotype was detected many times. The rearrangement links TRBV5-1 to TRBJ2-1; D is possibly TRBD2 (6 bases). The CDR3 has 13 residues. The V end was cut by 5 bases, the J end by 7 bases, with 13 bases between. Germline lookup yields CDR1 SGHRS and CDR2 YFSETQ. CDR3 sequence (DNA): TGCGCCAGCAGAATAGCGGTCGTAAATGAGCAGTTCTTC. Its translation is CASRIAVVNEQFF.

This clonotype appeared many times. V gene TRBV9 combines with J gene TRBJ2-3; 9 bases are shared with TRBD2. V lost 0 bases, J lost 6 bases, and 8 bases stayed unmatched. The CDR3 totals 16 residues. CDR1 and CDR2 from the germline V gene are SGDLS and YYNGEE. The DNA for the CDR3 is TGTGCCAGCAGCGTAGCCGGCGGGAGGGCCAGGGATACGCAGTATTTT. Protein sequence: CASSVAGGRARDTQYF.

V usage is TRBV2 and J usage is TRBJ2-1; 7 nucleotides align to TRBD2. Trimming took 11 bases from V and 9 from J; bases not matched to a gene: 19. The length of the CDR3 is 15 residues. Germline V CDR1 and CDR2: SNHLY, FYNNEI. CDR3 nucleotide sequence: TGTGCCTGTCAGGGAACCGGGACTACCTTTAGTGAGCAGTTCTTC. This sequence encodes CACQGTGTTFSEQFF.

This clonotype was recorded many times. The chain links TRBV20-1 to TRBJ2-7; weak D call: TRBD1 (5 bases). Germline V gives CDR1 DFQATT, CDR2 SNEGSKA (reference sequence). Trimming cost V 0 bases and J 7 bases, with 16 bases left between them. The CDR3 spans 14 residues. CDR3 residues: CSARDPRVRGEQYF. For the CDR3, the DNA is TGCAGTGCTAGAGATCCGAGAGTTAGGGGAGAGCAGTACTTC.

This clonotype occurred a few times. Here the CDR3 DNA reads TGTGCCAGCAGCCAAGATCTTCCCCGACTCGACAGATCCTACGAGCAGTACTTC. Amino acid sequence: CASSQDLPRLDRSYEQYF. The J gene is TRBJ2-7, the V gene TRBV4-2; possibly TRBD1 for D (5 bases). This CDR3 is built from 18 residues. V shed 0 bases and J shed 1 base, with 19 bases lying between them. Germline lookup yields CDR1 LGHNA and CDR2 YNFKEQ.

The CDR3 protein is CASSSLLAGDTQYF. The CDR3, as DNA: TGTGCCAGCTCATCCTTACTAGCCGGTGATACGCAGTATTTT. This chain joins TRBV18 and TRBJ2-3, with D possibly being TRBD2 (6 bases). The germline V gene has CDR1 KGHSH and CDR2 LQKENI. This CDR3 is built from 14 residues. Between the trimmed V and J ends, which lost 5 bases and 6 bases, there was a span of 15 bases.

The rearrangement joins TRBV11-2 to TRBJ2-1, with D perhaps TRBD1 or TRBD2 (5 bases each). The V gene's germline CDR1 is SGHAT and CDR2 FQNNGV. The CDR3 is 15 residues long. V was cut by 1 base and J by 8 bases, with 15 bases left in between. The DNA for the CDR3 is TGTGCCAGCAGCTTAGGGAAGGGACGTCCCGATGAGCAGTTCTTC. It specifies CASSLGKGRPDEQFF.

This clonotype has just a few counts. The chain employs TRBV7-8 and TRBJ2-5; 9 bases fit TRBD1. CDR1 is SGHVS, CDR2 FQNEAQ, per germline. This CDR3 has 18 amino acids. The V and J ends lost 0 bases and 6 bases, in that order; junction bases with no gene match: 14. The DNA for the CDR3 is TGTGCCAGCAGCTTAGCGAGGGCCCCGGACAGGGGTTTGAAGACCCAGTACTTC. Its translation is CASSLARAPDRGLKTQYF.

In its sample, this clonotype was seen many times. V gene TRBV6-5 combines with J gene TRBJ2-3, with TRBD2 matching 10 bases. The CDR3 is 18 residues long. V gave up 2 bases and J gave up 0 bases; unmatched junction bases: 8. The germline CDR1 and CDR2 sequences are MNHEY and SVGAGI. The CDR3 loop reads CASSYGLAGGGSTDTQYF. CDR3 nucleotides: TGTGCCAGCAGTTACGGATTAGCGGGGGGAGGAAGCACAGATACGCAGTATTTT.